One and the same sample provided the 17 T cell receptor beta chains below, sequenced in a study of Ad26.COV2.S vaccination and SARS-CoV-2 variants. Treatment given: 15 to 20 received Ad26.COV2.S at low or high dose, single or two shots; several received placebo; per-sample allocation not given. Sampling was done on day 63 after the first vaccine or placebo injection. Profiled with immunoSEQ multiplex PCR; TCRdb holds only in-frame clones, not every one. The sample carries 440,000 or so clones, 90% recorded once. The material was peripheral blood, obtained in a trial of Ad26.COV2.S vaccine versus placebo. These receptors were collected from a person aged 18 to 59 who received the Ad26.COV2.S COVID-19 vaccine or a placebo.

This chain links TRBV7-9 with TRBJ2-3; maybe TRBD2 (6 bases). The germline V gene has CDR1 SEHNR and CDR2 FQNEAQ (reference sequence). With 5 bases removed from V and 3 bases from J, the gap between germline ends came to 12 bases. This CDR3 has 14 residues. CDR3 sequence (DNA): TGTGCCAGCAGCGGTCCTGGGGGGACAGATACGCAGTATTTT. This encodes CASSGPGGTDTQYF.

This clone was observed once. The V gene is TRBV7-8, the J gene TRBJ2-5; tentatively, D is TRBD2 (6 bases). Germline loops: CDR1 SGHVS, CDR2 FQNEAQ. Trimming stripped 4 bases from V and 3 bases from J, with 12 bases between. The CDR3 consists of 14 residues. The CDR3 is CASSSRWGEETQYF. In DNA form, the CDR3 reads TGTGCCAGCAGCTCACGTTGGGGGGAAGAGACCCAGTACTTC. The whole variable domain, remainder taken from reference TRBV7-8 and TRBJ2-5, is GAGVSQSPRYKVAKRGQDVALRCDPISGHVSLFWYQQALGQGPEFLTYFQNEAQLDKSGLPSDRFFAERPEGSVSTLKIQRTQQEDSAVYLCASSSRWGEETQYFGPGTRLLVL.

The rearrangement links TRBV5-5 to TRBJ2-7; D gene uncertain. CDR3 length: 12 residues. CDR1 and CDR2 (germline): SGHKS, YYEKEE (reference sequence). V lost 3 bases and J 0 bases, leaving 4 bases between the germline ends. The DNA for the CDR3 is TGTGCCAGCAGCTGGAGCTCCTACGAGCAGTACTTC. This sequence encodes CASSWSSYEQYF.

Turning to this clone: Other DNA sequences in this specimen translate into the identical CDR3. The V and J genes are TRBV9 and TRBJ1-1, with TRBD1 as a possible D gene (5 bases). Germline V gene sequence: CDR1 SGDLS, CDR2 YYNGEE. This CDR3 has 14 residues. The V and J ends lost 2 bases and 0 bases respectively, with 8 bases between them. CDR3 DNA sequence: TGTGCCAGCAGCGTCGGACACCTGAACACTGAAGCTTTCTTT. Protein sequence: CASSVGHLNTEAFF.

V gene TRBV19 combines with J gene TRBJ2-3; a weak D match, TRBD2 (6 bases). The germline V and J ends were trimmed by 1 base and 1 base, with 9 bases remaining between them. In germline, CDR1 is LNHDA, CDR2 SQIVND (reference sequence). The CDR3 contains 15 residues. As DNA, the CDR3 is TGTGCCAGTAGTATAGCGGGGGACCGCACAGATACGCAGTATTTT. This gives the protein CASSIAGDRTDTQYF.

This clone was seen only a few times. V usage is TRBV5-1 and J usage is TRBJ1-2; D possibly corresponds to TRBD1 (6 bases). The CDR3 sequence is 14 residues long. With 2 bases removed from V and 6 bases from J, the gap between germline ends came to 14 bases. Germline V lookup: CDR1 SGHRS, CDR2 YFSETQ. CDR3 loop: CASSLQGKVNGYTF. The CDR3 coding sequence is TGCGCCAGCAGCTTACAGGGAAAAGTCAATGGCTACACCTTC.

The chain carries TRBV4-1 and TRBJ1-3, with D possibly being TRBD1 (6 bases). The V end was cut by 0 bases, the J end by 0 bases, with 15 bases between. Germline V gives CDR1 MGHRA, CDR2 YSYEKL. The CDR3 has 18 residues. The DNA of the CDR3 is TGCGCCAGCAGCCAAGATGGGCAGGGGACTTTCTCTGGAAACACCATATATTTT. Amino acid sequence: CASSQDGQGTFSGNTIYF.

The chain combines TRBV28 with TRBJ1-1; D possibly corresponds to TRBD1 (6 bases). The CDR3 length is 15 residues. The V gene lost 3 bases and the J gene lost 6 bases, with 17 bases spanning the gap. Germline CDR1 MDHEN, CDR2 SYDVKM. CDR3 sequence: CASSFPLTGSPEAFF. As DNA, the CDR3 is TGTGCCAGCAGTTTCCCTCTTACAGGGTCTCCTGAAGCTTTCTTT.

Written as DNA, the CDR3 is TGTGCCTGGAGTCCCAAGGGGGGGCGGCAGTTCTTC. The encoded protein is CAWSPKGGRQFF. The chain links TRBV30 to TRBJ2-1; maybe TRBD2 (7 bases). CDR1 is GTSNPN and CDR2 is SVGIG in the germline V gene (reference sequence). The CDR3 sequence is 12 residues long. With 2 bases removed from V and 12 bases from J, the gap between germline ends came to 14 bases.

The rearrangement joins TRBV7-3 to TRBJ2-4; D uncertain. The germline CDR1 and CDR2 sequences are SGHTA and FQGTGA. CDR3 length equals 17 residues. V dropped 0 bases and J dropped 0 bases, with 12 bases sitting between them. CDR3 bases: TGTGCCAGCAGCTTAACTCGTCAGGATATAGCCAAAAACATTCAGTACTTC. It codes for CASSLTRQDIAKNIQYF.

CDR3 nucleotide sequence: TGTGCCAGCAGTATCGCTGTAAACACCGGGGAGCTGTTTTTT. Its translation: CASSIAVNTGELFF. The V call is TRBV27, the J call TRBJ2-2, with unresolved D. The length of the CDR3 is 14 residues. The germline gives CDR1 MNHEY, CDR2 SMNVEV (reference sequence). Trimming shortened V by 5 bases and J by 2 bases, and 9 bases separated the two germline ends.

The chain combines TRBV6-5 with TRBJ1-1, with a weak D call TRBD1 (6 bases). Germline-derived CDR1 and CDR2 are MNHEY and SVGAGI. This CDR3 comprises 15 residues. V lost 5 bases to trimming and J lost 1 base, with 14 bases between them. CDR3 DNA sequence: TGTGCCAGCAGTCTAGGGGGGGATCGGAACACTGAAGCTTTCTTT. Amino acids: CASSLGGDRNTEAFF.

This clone was seen a single time. The chain joins TRBV3-1 (or the pseudogene TRBV3-2) to TRBJ2-3; a possible D gene is TRBD2 (5 bases). CDR1 and CDR2 (germline): LGHDT, YNNKEL (reference sequence). CDR3 length: 13 amino acids. The V gene lost 10 bases and the J gene lost 4 bases, with 15 bases spanning the gap. CDR3 DNA sequence: TGTGCCACCGGACCGGACTTCCCAGATACGCAGTATTTT. Translating gives CATGPDFPDTQYF.

The rearrangement joins TRBV10-3 to TRBJ2-6; TRBD1 matches 7 bases. The germline CDR1 and CDR2 sequences are ENHRY and SYGVKD. V gave up 2 bases and J gave up 0 bases; unmatched junction bases: 4. The CDR3 has 17 amino acids. In DNA, the CDR3 is TGTGCCATCAGTGAGACAGGGGTCTACTCTGGGGCCAACGTCCTGACTTTC. Amino acids: CAISETGVYSGANVLTF.

This clone has more than one count but fewer than ten. CDR3 sequence: CASSQDRGLGAADTQYF. The CDR3 DNA reads as TGCGCCAGCAGCCAAGATCGGGGACTAGGTGCGGCAGATACGCAGTATTTT. The J gene is TRBJ2-3, the V gene TRBV4-3; 8 bases agree with TRBD2. Germline V gives CDR1 LGHNA, CDR2 YSLEER. Trimming at V came to 0 bases and at J to 4 bases, leaving 9 bases not matched to a gene. The CDR3 extends over 17 amino acids.

This clone was seen a few times. The gene calls are TRBV4-2 and TRBJ1-1; unclear D gene. With 3 bases removed from V and 5 bases from J, the gap between germline ends came to 4 bases. This CDR3 contains 11 residues. From germline, CDR1 is LGHNA and CDR2 YNFKEQ. For the CDR3, the DNA is TGTGCCAGCAGCCAGGGGACTGAAGCTTTCTTT. As protein: CASSQGTEAFF.

This clone was seen a handful of times. The V gene is TRBV7-9, the J gene TRBJ2-1; 8 positions agree with TRBD1. The CDR3 contains 13 residues. In germline, CDR1 is SEHNR, CDR2 FQNEAQ (reference sequence). Germline trimming cut 4 bases from V and 6 bases from J; bases unmatched to any gene: 2. In DNA, the CDR3 is TGTGCCAGCAGCTCCACAGGGGGCAATGAGCAGTTCTTC. The encoded protein is CASSSTGGNEQFF.